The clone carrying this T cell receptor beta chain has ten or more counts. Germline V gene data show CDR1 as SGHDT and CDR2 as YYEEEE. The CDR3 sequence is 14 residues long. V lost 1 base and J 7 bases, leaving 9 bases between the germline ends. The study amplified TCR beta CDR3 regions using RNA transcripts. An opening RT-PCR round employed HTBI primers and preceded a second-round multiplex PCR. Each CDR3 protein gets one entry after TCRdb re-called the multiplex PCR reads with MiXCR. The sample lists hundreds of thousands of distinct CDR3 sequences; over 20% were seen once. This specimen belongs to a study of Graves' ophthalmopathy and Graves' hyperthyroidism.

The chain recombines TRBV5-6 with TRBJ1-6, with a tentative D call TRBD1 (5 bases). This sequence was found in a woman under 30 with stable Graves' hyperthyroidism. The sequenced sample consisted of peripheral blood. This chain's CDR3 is CASSLRGGNSPLHF. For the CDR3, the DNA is TGTGCCAGCAGCTTGCGGGGGGGGAATTCACCCCTCCACTTT.